This is a list of T cell receptor beta chains from one sample in a study of cytomegalovirus exposure and HLA in healthy donors. Repertoires were generated with immunoSEQ multiplex PCR, while TCRdb's copy carries only in-frame clones and drops some. In the table there are about 360,000 clones, just over 85% of which are singletons. The source material was PBMCs. These receptors all stem from a young woman in good health and CMV-seronegative. CDR3s include the opening cysteine and the closing phenylalanine or tryptophan. The D gene is left open where the match is weak. Size is stated for part of the rows, as once, few or many counts, or as a class when the clone is expanded.

v_call	j_call	d_call	clone_size	cdr3_nt	cdr3_aa
TRBV28	TRBJ2-7	TRBD2	.	TGTGCCAGCAGTTTCACGGGGGGGCTCTCCTACGAGCAGTACTTC	CASSFTGGLSYEQYF
TRBV27	TRBJ2-1	.	.	TGTGCCAGCAGGCCGGCGGAGATACTTGTAAATGAGCAGTTCTTC	CASRPAEILVNEQFF
TRBV6-5	TRBJ2-3	TRBD2	.	TGTGCCAGCAGAAAAGAAGCGGGAGGGCCAGATACGCAGTATTTT	CASRKEAGGPDTQYF
TRBV9	TRBJ2-7	.	.	TGTGCCAGCAGCGTAGGGACTTACTCCTACGAGCAGTACTTC	CASSVGTYSYEQYF
TRBV2	TRBJ1-1	TRBD1	.	TGTGCCAGCAGGACCGACAGGGTTGAAGCTTTCTTT	CASRTDRVEAFF
TRBV5-1	TRBJ1-3	.	.	TGCGCCAGCAGCATGGACGGGAGAACCACGGCTGGAAACACCATATATTTT	CASSMDGRTTAGNTIYF
TRBV5-6	TRBJ1-2	.	.	TGTGCCAGCAGCTCAGGACAGAACTATGGCTACACCTTC	CASSSGQNYGYTF
TRBV9	TRBJ2-1	.	.	TGTGCCAGCAGCGTAGAAGGCGGTTACCTCAATGAGCAGTTCTTC	CASSVEGGYLNEQFF
TRBV29-1	TRBJ1-4	.	once	TGCAGCGTCACAACTAATGAAAAACTGTTTTTT	CSVTTNEKLFF
TRBV5-4	TRBJ2-7	.	few	TGTGCCAGCAGCTTGGGAGGTTACGAGCAGTACTTC	CASSLGGYEQYF
TRBV4-1	TRBJ1-2	.	.	TGCGCCAGCAGCCTCCAGGGCGCTAACTATGGCTACACCTTC	CASSLQGANYGYTF
TRBV19	TRBJ1-6	.	.	TGTGCCAGTAGTAGGCGTGGGGGGGCCGCCTATAATTCACCCCTCCACTTT	CASSRRGGAAYNSPLHF
TRBV5-1	TRBJ2-7	.	.	TGCGCCAGCAGCTTGGCCGGGCGGGGCTACGAGCAGTACTTC	CASSLAGRGYEQYF
TRBV5-1	TRBJ2-5	TRBD2	few	TGCGCCAGCGGTAGCGGGGGGGTCGAGACCCAGTACTTC	CASGSGGVETQYF
TRBV27	TRBJ2-5	.	.	TGTGCCCGGACCTGGGAAGGGAGGGAGACCCAGTACTTC	CARTWEGRETQYF
TRBV6-5	TRBJ1-2	TRBD1	.	TGTGCCAGCAGTTACTCTGGACAGGGACTCTATGGCTACACCTTC	CASSYSGQGLYGYTF
TRBV6-4	TRBJ2-1	TRBD2	.	TGTGCCAGCAGTGACTCAGCGGGAGAAAGCAATGAGCAGTTCTTC	CASSDSAGESNEQFF
TRBV27	TRBJ2-3	.	.	TGTGCCAGCAGTTTACTGGAGACAGATACGCAGTATTTT	CASSLLETDTQYF
TRBV6-5	TRBJ1-1	TRBD1	.	TGTGCCAGCAGTTATTGGGACAGGGGCACTGAAGCTTTCTTT	CASSYWDRGTEAFF
TRBV2	TRBJ2-7	TRBD2	.	TGTGCCAGCAGACCAACTAGCGGGAGATCTTGGGAGCAGTACTTC	CASRPTSGRSWEQYF
TRBV9	TRBJ2-7	TRBD1	.	TGTGCCAGCAGCGCTACCGGGACAGGACCCTACGAGCAGTACTTC	CASSATGTGPYEQYF
TRBV27	TRBJ2-7	TRBD1	.	TGTGCCAGCAGTTTACTGGGGACAGCCTACGAGCAGTACTTC	CASSLLGTAYEQYF
TRBV2	TRBJ1-5	TRBD1	.	TGTGCCTGCGGACAGGGGGCAGATCAGCCCCAGCATTTT	CACGQGADQPQHF
TRBV6-5	TRBJ1-1	.	.	TGTGCCAGCAGCCCCCAGGCAGGGAACACTGAAGCTTTCTTT	CASSPQAGNTEAFF
TRBV5-1	TRBJ2-7	TRBD2	.	TGCGCCAGCAGGCGGATTAGCGGGGGGGCCTGGGAGCAGTACTTC	CASRRISGGAWEQYF
TRBV4-2	TRBJ2-7	.	.	TGTGCCAGCAGCCAGGCCGATCAGGGCATCGTCACCTACGAGCAGTACTTC	CASSQADQGIVTYEQYF
TRBV27	TRBJ2-7	.	few	TGTGCCAGCAGTCCCGGGATACTGGGCGAGCAGTACTTC	CASSPGILGEQYF
TRBV29-1	TRBJ1-2	TRBD1	.	TGCAGCGTTCCTAGGACAGGCCTTGGGTATGGCTACACCTTC	CSVPRTGLGYGYTF
TRBV30	TRBJ1-1	.	few	TGTGCCTGGAGTGCGGGTTTGAACACTGAAGCTTTCTTT	CAWSAGLNTEAFF
TRBV27	TRBJ2-3	TRBD2	.	TGTGCCAGCAGTTTTAGCGCTAGCGGGAGAATGACAGATACGCAGTATTTT	CASSFSASGRMTDTQYF
TRBV5-1	TRBJ2-7	.	.	TGCGCCAGCAGCCTGGGAGGCTCCTTCTACGAGCAGTACTTC	CASSLGGSFYEQYF
TRBV28	TRBJ2-2	TRBD1	.	TGTGCCAGCACCTCCGTGGGGACAGCGAACACCGGGGAGCTGTTTTTT	CASTSVGTANTGELFF
TRBV11-2	TRBJ2-1	TRBD2	.	TGTGCCAGCAGCTACCTACGAGCGGGAGGGAGCTCCTACAATGAGCAGTTCTTC	CASSYLRAGGSSYNEQFF
TRBV2	TRBJ1-2	TRBD1	few	TGTGCCAGCAATCCCCAGCAGGGGGATTACTATGGCTACACCTTC	CASNPQQGDYYGYTF
TRBV30	TRBJ1-3	.	.	TGTGCCTGCTCCTTCTCTGGAAACACCATATATTTT	CACSFSGNTIYF
TRBV27	TRBJ2-3	.	.	TGTGCCAGCAGCCGGAGGCAAAGCACAGATACGCAGTATTTT	CASSRRQSTDTQYF
TRBV5-1	TRBJ2-1	TRBD2	.	TGCGCCAGCAGCTTGGCAGCTAGCGGGAAATACAATGAGCAGTTCTTC	CASSLAASGKYNEQFF
TRBV18	TRBJ1-2	TRBD1	.	TGTGCCAGCTCACCTCTCGGACAGGCCGCTGGGGGCTACACCTTC	CASSPLGQAAGGYTF